Shown below are 11 T cell receptor beta chains from a single sample sequenced in a study of post-analysis software for immune sequencing data. The study, taken as a whole, reports: Roughly 5 TRBV segments occurring more often in patients than controls included TRBV5-6, TRBV5-1 and TRBV20-1.

The TCR beta cDNA libraries carried unique molecular identifiers. MiXCR was run by TCRdb on the PCR reads, yielding one entry per CDR3 protein. The top ten hold around 0.55% of the sample, which has roughly 700,000 distinct CDR3 sequences, 30% seen once. Their target antigens are unknown. Sample: blood. The receptors stem from a girl aged 10-17 years with multiple sclerosis.

The sample holds a few counts of this clonotype. CDR3 protein: CATHETGFLNNEQFF. As DNA, the CDR3 is TGTGCCACCCACGAAACAGGGTTCCTCAACAATGAGCAGTTCTTC. The genes are TRBV2 and TRBJ2-1; a weak D match, TRBD1 (6 bases). CDR1 is SNHLY, CDR2 FYNNEI, per germline. Deletions cut 10 bases from V and 5 bases from J, with 21 bases between. The CDR3 loop spans 15 amino acids. Combining the CDR3 with reference TRBV2 and TRBJ2-1 gives the whole variable domain EPEVTQTPSHQVTQMGQEVILRCVPISNHLYFYWYRQILGQKVEFLVSFYNNEISEKSEIFDDQFSVERPDGSNFTLKIRSTKLEDSAMYFCATHETGFLNNEQFFGPGTRLTVL.

On this clonotype: At one boundary the junction diverges from the germline segment, which might be a read error. The rearrangement links TRBV29-1 to TRBJ2-7; no definite D call. The CDR3 has 15 amino acids. CDR1 is SQVTM, CDR2 ANQGSEA, per germline. The chain's CDR3 is CRVEEAQSPSYEQYF. The CDR3 DNA reads TGCCGCGTTGAAGAAGCCCAGTCTCCTTCCTACGAGCAGTACTTC.

This rearrangement joins TRBV6-6 to TRBJ2-7; possibly TRBD1 for D (6 bases). The CDR3 covers 13 residues. Between the trimmed V and J ends, which lost 7 bases and 3 bases, there was a span of 13 bases. In germline, CDR1 is MNHNY, CDR2 SVGAGI (reference sequence). CDR3 coding DNA: TGTGCCAGCACCATAGGACAGTTCTACGAGCAGTACTTC. Translation gives CASTIGQFYEQYF.

This clonotype was picked up a small number of times. The V gene is TRBV4-2, the J gene TRBJ2-5; D possibly uses TRBD1 or TRBD2 (5 bases each). The length of the CDR3 is 14 residues. Germline CDR1 reads LGHNA; CDR2 reads YNFKEQ. The germline V and J ends were trimmed by 0 bases and 1 base, with 6 bases remaining between them. In DNA form, the CDR3 reads TGTGCCAGCAGCCAAGATGGGACCCAAGAGACCCAGTACTTC. It is translated as CASSQDGTQETQYF.

This clonotype was detected only a few times. J is TRBJ1-1 and V is TRBV27; D is ambiguous. The germline V and J ends were trimmed by 6 bases and 9 bases, with 35 bases remaining between them. The germline V gene encodes CDR1 MNHEY and CDR2 SMNVEV (reference sequence). The CDR3 consists of 19 residues. The CDR3 loop reads CASRPEGILTLGDWFQAFF. The DNA of the CDR3 is TGTGCCAGCAGGCCCGAGGGAATCTTGACCCTGGGTGATTGGTTCCAAGCTTTCTTT.

J is TRBJ1-2 and V is TRBV5-1; D is unresolved. The V gene lost 5 bases and the J gene lost 0 bases, with 20 bases spanning the gap. This CDR3 has 17 amino acids. CDR1 is SGHRS and CDR2 is YFSETQ in the germline V gene. The CDR3 DNA follows: TGCGCCAGCAGGCTCGCCGGGAGGGCGAGGACTAACTATGGCTACACCTTC. The encoded protein is CASRLAGRARTNYGYTF.

This clonotype was recorded once. V and J are TRBV6-1 and TRBJ2-7; 7 bases align to TRBD1. CDR3 length: 16 residues. Germline values: CDR1 MNHNS, CDR2 SASEGT. Losses at the gene ends were 0 bases for V and 1 base for J; bases not matched to a gene: 6. The CDR3 nucleotides read TGTGCCAGCAGTGAAGCCTACCAGGGACAGTCCTACGAGCAGTACTTC. Translation gives CASSEAYQGQSYEQYF.

The table lists this clonotype with a few counts. This sequence joins TRBV7-2 and TRBJ1-6; 8 nucleotides match TRBD1. The CDR3 is 15 amino acids. CDR1 is SGHTA and CDR2 is FQGNSA in the germline V gene. After removal of 3 bases from V and 7 bases from J, the junction contained 5 bases not matched to a gene. DNA of the CDR3: TGTGCCAGCAGCTTCCGGACAGGGACGAATTCACCCCTCCACTTT. It specifies CASSFRTGTNSPLHF.

Of note for this clonotype: Compared with germline, one end of the junction differs, possibly owing to a read error. The chain carries TRBV20-1 and TRBJ2-1; maybe TRBD2 (6 bases). Germline CDR1 and CDR2: DFQATT and SNEGSKA (reference sequence). The CDR3 has 16 residues. The CDR3: CSTSPSPVSSYNEQFF. In nucleotides, the CDR3 is TGCAGTACTAGCCCCAGCCCGGTGAGCTCCTACAATGAGCAGTTCTTC.

The chain combines TRBV20-1 with TRBJ1-2; D might be TRBD1 (5 bases). The germline V gene has CDR1 DFQATT and CDR2 SNEGSKA (reference sequence). The CDR3 length is 15 residues. Trimming removed 0 bases from V and 4 bases from J, with 15 bases in between. The CDR3 sequence is CSARDLAGIIYGYTF. CDR3 bases: TGCAGTGCTAGAGATCTGGCAGGGATAATCTATGGCTACACCTTC.

The rearrangement links TRBV7-9 to TRBJ2-5; either TRBD1 or TRBD2 may fit D (5 bases each). The J call may be incorrect, as the DNA end agrees better with TRBJ2-7. CDR3 length equals 16 residues. In germline, CDR1 is SEHNR, CDR2 FQNEAQ (reference sequence). CDR3 DNA sequence: TGTGCCAGCAGCCCCCGGCAGGGAGAAAGAATGGACGAGCAGTACTTC. This sequence encodes CASSPRQGERMDEQYF.